The source of this TCR beta chain is a study of post-analysis software for immune sequencing data. As for the study in general: Progressive-relapsing, secondary progressive and relapsing-remitting multiple sclerosis were among the disease courses included.

In this sample, this clonotype turned up a few times. Its antigen remains unknown. Study-wide findings and caveats: TRBV5-6, TRBV5-1 and TRBV20-1 belonged to a set of a few TRBV segments that were more frequent in patients than controls. Samples sharing a preparation batch grouped tightly together when assessed by F measure. Significantly decreased normalized Chao1 diversity was recorded for multiple sclerosis patients relative to controls.

The CDR3 has 16 residues. The V end lost 4 bases, the J end lost 2 bases, and 18 bases lay between the germline ends. Germline lookup yields CDR1 SGHRS and CDR2 YFSETQ. Prepared TCR beta cDNA libraries contained unique molecular identifiers. MiXCR was run by TCRdb on the PCR reads, yielding one entry per CDR3 protein. The sample holds about 160,000 distinct CDR3 sequences, roughly 40% seen once. The sequence derives from a girl under 18 with multiple sclerosis. Here the sequenced sample was blood, taken after autologous hematopoietic stem cell transplantation. The rearrangement uses TRBV5-1 and TRBJ1-2, with D uncertain. CDR3 in amino acids: CASSPDGRGGNYGYTF. Written as DNA, the CDR3 is TGCGCCAGCAGCCCAGACGGTAGAGGAGGGAACTATGGCTACACCTTC.